The present T cell receptor beta chain was sequenced within a study of T cells in Graves' hyperthyroidism and ophthalmopathy. General study findings and limits: A model built on 13 V-J features separated ophthalmopathy from stable hyperthyroidism. Most thyroid clonotypes with frequency above 0.001 were detected in blood.

Absent ophthalmopathy progression within 18 months defined stable Graves' hyperthyroidism. Those patients with uncontrolled infection, other autoimmune disease, pregnancy or lactation were excluded. RNA transcripts gave rise to amplified TCR beta CDR3 regions. Carried out on the TCR CDR3, a first-round RT-PCR used the HTBI primer set. A single record per CDR3 protein comes from TCRdb applying MiXCR to the multiplex PCR reads. The table has more than 650,000 distinct CDR3 sequences, 11% to 15% seen once. This clonotype was observed many times. Its cognate antigen is unknown. The CDR3 loop spans 14 amino acids. The V segment lost 6 bases and the J segment 2 bases; nucleotides outside the gene matches: 4. Germline V gives CDR1 SNHLY, CDR2 FYNNEI.

This receptor was taken from a woman between 18 and 29 years old with Graves' hyperthyroidism. The specimen was blood. This chain uses TRBV2 with TRBJ1-1; 9 bases are shared with TRBD1. The CDR3 is CASRGQGLNTEAFF. The CDR3 DNA follows: TGTGCCAGCAGGGGACAGGGACTAAACACTGAAGCTTTCTTT.